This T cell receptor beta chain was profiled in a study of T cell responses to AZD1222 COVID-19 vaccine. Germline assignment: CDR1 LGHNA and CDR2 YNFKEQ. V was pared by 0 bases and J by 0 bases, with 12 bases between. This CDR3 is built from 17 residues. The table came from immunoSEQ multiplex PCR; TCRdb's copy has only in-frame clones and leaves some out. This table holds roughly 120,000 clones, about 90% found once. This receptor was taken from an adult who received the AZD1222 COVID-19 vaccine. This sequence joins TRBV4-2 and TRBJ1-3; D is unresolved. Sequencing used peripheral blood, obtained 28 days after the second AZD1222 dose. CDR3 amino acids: CASSQEGMAGSGNTIYF. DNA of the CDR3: TGTGCCAGCAGCCAAGAGGGGATGGCGGGCTCTGGAAACACCATATATTTT.